A single count supports the clone carrying this TCR beta chain. The sample belongs to a study of blood T cell repertoires in COVID-19. Study at large: COVID-19 samples collected from the United States, Italy and Spain covered acute and convalescent phases. The analysed material was cDNA or gDNA that came from T cells, B-cell-depleted T cells, or PBMCs.

Source study methods: For nucleated cells, counts were estimated from reference gene primer amplification. The assay was immunoSEQ multiplex PCR, and TCRdb's table has in-frame clones only and misses some. D and trimming were read from the DNA, whereas the V and J calls and clone size are those reported in that table. The sample contains roughly 72,000 clones, about nine tenths of which appear only once. Germline V gene lookup returns CDR1 SGHDN and CDR2 FVKESK. The V gene lost 8 bases and the J gene lost 0 bases, with 14 bases spanning the gap. The CDR3 totals 15 residues. The sequence was obtained from a human donor in a cohort sampled during active COVID-19. Source material: peripheral blood. V gene TRBV14 combines with J gene TRBJ2-1; D is possibly TRBD2 (5 bases). CDR3 DNA: TGTGCCAGCGACGAAAAGCGGAGCTCCTACAATGAGCAGTTCTTC. Protein sequence: CASDEKRSSYNEQFF. The full variable domain, with the rest looked up from reference TRBV14 and TRBJ2-1, is EAGVTQFPSHSVIEKGQTVTLRCDPISGHDNLYWYRRVMGKEIKFLLHFVKESKQDESGMPNNRFLAERTGGTYSTLKVQPAELEDSGVYFCASDEKRSSYNEQFFGPGTRLTVL.